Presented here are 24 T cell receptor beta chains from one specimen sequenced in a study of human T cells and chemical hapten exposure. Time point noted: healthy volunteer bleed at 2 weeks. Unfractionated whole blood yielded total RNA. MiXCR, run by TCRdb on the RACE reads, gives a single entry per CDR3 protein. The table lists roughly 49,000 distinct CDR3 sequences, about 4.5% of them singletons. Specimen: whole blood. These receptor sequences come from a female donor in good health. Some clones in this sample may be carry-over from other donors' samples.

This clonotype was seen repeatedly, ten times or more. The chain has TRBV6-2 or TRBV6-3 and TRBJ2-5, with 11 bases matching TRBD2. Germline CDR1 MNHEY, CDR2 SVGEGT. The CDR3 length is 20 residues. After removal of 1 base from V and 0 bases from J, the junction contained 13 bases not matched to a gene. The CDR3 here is CASSYYFRSTSGGNQETQYF. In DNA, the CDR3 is TGTGCCAGCAGTTACTATTTCCGCTCTACTAGCGGGGGTAACCAAGAGACCCAGTACTTC.

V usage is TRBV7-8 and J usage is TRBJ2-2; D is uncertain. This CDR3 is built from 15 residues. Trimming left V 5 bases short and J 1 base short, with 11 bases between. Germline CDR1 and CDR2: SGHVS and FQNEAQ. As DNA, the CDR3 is TGTGCCAGCAGCACCAGAAGATTGAACACCGGGGAGCTGTTTTTT. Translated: CASSTRRLNTGELFF.

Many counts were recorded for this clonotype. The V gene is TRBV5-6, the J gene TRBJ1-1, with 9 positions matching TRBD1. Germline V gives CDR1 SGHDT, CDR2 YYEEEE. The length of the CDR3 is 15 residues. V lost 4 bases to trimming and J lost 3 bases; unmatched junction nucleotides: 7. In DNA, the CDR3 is TGTGCCAGCAGCGCTGGGACAGGGAGGTACACTGAAGCTTTCTTT. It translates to CASSAGTGRYTEAFF.

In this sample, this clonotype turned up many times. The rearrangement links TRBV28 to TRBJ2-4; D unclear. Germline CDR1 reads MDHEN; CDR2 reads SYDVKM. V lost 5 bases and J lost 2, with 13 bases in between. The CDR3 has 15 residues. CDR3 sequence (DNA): TGTGCCAGCAGTCCCCTGGGTGTCTCCAAAAACATTCAGTACTTC. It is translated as CASSPLGVSKNIQYF.

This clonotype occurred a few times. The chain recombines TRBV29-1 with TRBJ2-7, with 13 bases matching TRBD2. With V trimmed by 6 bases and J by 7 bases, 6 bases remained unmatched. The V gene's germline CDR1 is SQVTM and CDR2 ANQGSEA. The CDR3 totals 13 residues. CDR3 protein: CSVILAGGGEQYF. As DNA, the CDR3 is TGCAGCGTAATACTAGCGGGGGGGGGGGAGCAGTACTTC.

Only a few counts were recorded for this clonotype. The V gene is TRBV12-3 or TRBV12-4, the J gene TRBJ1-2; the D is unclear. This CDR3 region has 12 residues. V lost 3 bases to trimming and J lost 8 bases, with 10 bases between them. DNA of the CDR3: TGTGCCAGCAGTTTTATTCCGGGGGGCTACACCTTC. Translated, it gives CASSFIPGGYTF.

This CDR3 is CASSINPSGQETQYF. DNA for the CDR3: TGCGCCAGCAGCATCAATCCTAGCGGGCAAGAGACCCAGTACTTC. This chain connects TRBV5-1 to TRBJ2-5, with 8 bases aligning to TRBD2. Germline CDR1 is SGHRS and CDR2 is YFSETQ. The V segment lost 4 bases and the J segment 2 bases; nucleotides outside the gene matches: 7. This CDR3 contains 15 residues. The variable domain in full, completed from reference TRBV5-1 and TRBJ2-5, reads KAGVTQTPRYLIKTRGQQVTLSCSPISGHRSVSWYQQTPGQGLQFLFEYFSETQRNKGNFPGRFSGRQFSNSRSEMNVSTLELGDSALYLCASSINPSGQETQYFGPGTRLLVL.

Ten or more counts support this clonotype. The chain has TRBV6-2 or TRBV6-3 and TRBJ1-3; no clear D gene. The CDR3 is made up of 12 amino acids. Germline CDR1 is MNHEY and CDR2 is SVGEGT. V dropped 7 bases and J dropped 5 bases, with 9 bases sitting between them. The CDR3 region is CASNRIRNTIYF. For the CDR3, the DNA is TGTGCCAGCAATCGGATCCGAAACACCATATATTTT.

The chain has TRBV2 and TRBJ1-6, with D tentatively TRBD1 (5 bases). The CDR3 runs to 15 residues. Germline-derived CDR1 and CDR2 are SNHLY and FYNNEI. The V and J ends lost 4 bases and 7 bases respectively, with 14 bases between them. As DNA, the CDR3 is TGTGCCAGCAGTGTCAACCGGGGGAGGAATTCACCCCTCCACTTT. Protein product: CASSVNRGRNSPLHF.

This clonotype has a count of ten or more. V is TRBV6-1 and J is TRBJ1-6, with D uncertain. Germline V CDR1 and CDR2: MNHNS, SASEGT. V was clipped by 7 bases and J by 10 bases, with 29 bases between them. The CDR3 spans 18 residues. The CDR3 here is CASTGVPQRPGGYSPLHF. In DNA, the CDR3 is TGTGCCAGCACTGGAGTGCCCCAGCGTCCGGGAGGCTACTCACCCCTCCACTTT.

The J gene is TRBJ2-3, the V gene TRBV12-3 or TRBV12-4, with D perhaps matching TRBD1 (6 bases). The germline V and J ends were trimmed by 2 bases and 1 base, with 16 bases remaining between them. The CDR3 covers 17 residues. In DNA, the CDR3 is TGTGCCAGCAGTTTACTGTATTCGGACAGAGGCACAGATACGCAGTATTTT. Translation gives CASSLLYSDRGTDTQYF.

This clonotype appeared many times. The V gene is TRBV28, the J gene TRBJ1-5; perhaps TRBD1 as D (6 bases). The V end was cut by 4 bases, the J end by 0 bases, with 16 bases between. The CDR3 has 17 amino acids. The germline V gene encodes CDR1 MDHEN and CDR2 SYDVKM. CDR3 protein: CASSSAGTYYSNQPQHF. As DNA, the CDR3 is TGTGCCAGCAGTTCGGCCGGGACATATTATAGCAATCAGCCCCAGCATTTT.

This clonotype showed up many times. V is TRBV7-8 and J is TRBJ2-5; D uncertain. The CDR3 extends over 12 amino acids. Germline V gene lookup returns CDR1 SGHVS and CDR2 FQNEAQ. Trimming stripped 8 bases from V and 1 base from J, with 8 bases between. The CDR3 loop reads CASVPLQETQYF. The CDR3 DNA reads TGTGCCAGCGTGCCCCTCCAAGAGACCCAGTACTTC. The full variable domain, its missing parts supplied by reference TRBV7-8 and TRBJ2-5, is GAGVSQSPRYKVAKRGQDVALRCDPISGHVSLFWYQQALGQGPEFLTYFQNEAQLDKSGLPSDRFFAERPEGSVSTLKIQRTQQEDSAVYLCASVPLQETQYFGPGTRLLVL.

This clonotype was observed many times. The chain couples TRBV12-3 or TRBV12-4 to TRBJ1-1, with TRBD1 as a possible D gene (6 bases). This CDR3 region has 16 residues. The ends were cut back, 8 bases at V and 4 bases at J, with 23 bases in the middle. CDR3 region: CASREVGGGRTTEAFF. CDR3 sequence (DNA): TGTGCCAGCCGCGAAGTAGGGGGAGGGAGGACCACTGAAGCTTTCTTT.

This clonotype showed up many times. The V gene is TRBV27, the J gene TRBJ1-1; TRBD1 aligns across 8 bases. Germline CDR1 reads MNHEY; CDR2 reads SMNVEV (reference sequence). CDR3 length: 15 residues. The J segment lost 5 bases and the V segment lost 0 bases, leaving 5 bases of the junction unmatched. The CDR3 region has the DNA TGTGCCAGCAGTTTATCCAGGGGGCGGCGGACTGAAGCTTTCTTT. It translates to CASSLSRGRRTEAFF.

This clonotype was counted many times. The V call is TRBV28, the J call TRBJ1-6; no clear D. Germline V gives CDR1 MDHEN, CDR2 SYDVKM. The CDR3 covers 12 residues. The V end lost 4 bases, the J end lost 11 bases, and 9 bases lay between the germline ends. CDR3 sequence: CASSSTEAPLHF. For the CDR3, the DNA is TGTGCCAGCAGTTCGACGGAGGCACCCCTCCACTTT.

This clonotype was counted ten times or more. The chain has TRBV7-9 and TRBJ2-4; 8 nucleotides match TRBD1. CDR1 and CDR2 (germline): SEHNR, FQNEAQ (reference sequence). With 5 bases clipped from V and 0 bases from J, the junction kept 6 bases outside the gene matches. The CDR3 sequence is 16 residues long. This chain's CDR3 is CASSTRQGTAKNIQYF. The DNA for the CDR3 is TGTGCCAGCAGCACACGACAGGGGACAGCCAAAAACATTCAGTACTTC. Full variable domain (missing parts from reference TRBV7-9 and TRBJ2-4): DTGVSQNPRHKITKRGQNVTFRCDPISEHNRLYWYRQTLGQGPEFLTYFQNEAQLEKSRLLSDRFSAERPKGSFSTLEIQRTEQGDSAMYLCASSTRQGTAKNIQYFGAGTRLSVL.

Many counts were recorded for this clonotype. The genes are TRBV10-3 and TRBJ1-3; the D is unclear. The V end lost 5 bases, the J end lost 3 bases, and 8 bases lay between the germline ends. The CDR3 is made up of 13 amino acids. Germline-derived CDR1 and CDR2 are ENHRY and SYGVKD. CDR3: CAISSYLGNTIYF. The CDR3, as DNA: TGTGCCATCAGTTCCTATCTTGGAAACACCATATATTTT.

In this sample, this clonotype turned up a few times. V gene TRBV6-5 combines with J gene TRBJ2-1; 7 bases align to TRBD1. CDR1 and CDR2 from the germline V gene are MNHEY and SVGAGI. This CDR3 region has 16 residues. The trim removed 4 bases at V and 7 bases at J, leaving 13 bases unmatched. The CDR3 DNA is TGTGCCAGCAGTTTAACCTGGGACAGCCTATCAAATGAGCAGTTCTTC. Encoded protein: CASSLTWDSLSNEQFF.

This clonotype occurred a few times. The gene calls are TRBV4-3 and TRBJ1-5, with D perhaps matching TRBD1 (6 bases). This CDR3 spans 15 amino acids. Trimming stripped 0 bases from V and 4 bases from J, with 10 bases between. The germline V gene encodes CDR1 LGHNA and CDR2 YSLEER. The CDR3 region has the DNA TGCGCCAGCAGCCAAGATCGGGGGGCTAATCAGCCCCAGCATTTT. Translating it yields CASSQDRGANQPQHF.

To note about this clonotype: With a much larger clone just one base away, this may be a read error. The CDR3 reads CASSLQTGGWNTQYF. The CDR3 nucleotides are TGTGCCAGCAGCTTACAAACAGGGGGCTGGAATACGCAGTATTTT. The chain uses TRBV11-2 and TRBJ2-3, with 9 bases aligning to TRBD1. V shed 2 bases and J 7 bases; nucleotides not matched to a gene: 7. Germline CDR1 and CDR2: SGHAT and FQNNGV. The CDR3 covers 15 residues.

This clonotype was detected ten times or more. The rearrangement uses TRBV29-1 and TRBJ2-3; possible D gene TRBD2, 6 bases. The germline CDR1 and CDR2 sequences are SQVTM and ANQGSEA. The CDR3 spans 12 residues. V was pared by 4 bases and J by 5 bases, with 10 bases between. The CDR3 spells CSVARLGDTQYF. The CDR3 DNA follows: TGCAGCGTTGCCCGACTAGGAGATACGCAGTATTTT.

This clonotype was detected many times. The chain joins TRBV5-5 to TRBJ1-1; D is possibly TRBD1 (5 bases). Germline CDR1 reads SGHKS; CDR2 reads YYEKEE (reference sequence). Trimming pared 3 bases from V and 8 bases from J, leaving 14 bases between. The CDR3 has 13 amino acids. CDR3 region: CASSYGPRQEAFF. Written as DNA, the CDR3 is TGTGCCAGCAGCTACGGCCCAAGACAGGAAGCTTTCTTT.

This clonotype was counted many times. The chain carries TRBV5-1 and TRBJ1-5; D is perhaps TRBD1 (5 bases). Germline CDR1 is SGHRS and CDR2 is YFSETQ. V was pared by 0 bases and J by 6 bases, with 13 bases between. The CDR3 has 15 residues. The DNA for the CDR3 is TGCGCCAGCAGCTTGGCCGGGGCGTCGGGTCAGCCCCAGCATTTT. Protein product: CASSLAGASGQPQHF.